This TCR beta chain is from a study of blood T cell repertoires in COVID-19 (dated by TCRdb to 2018 to 2021). Regarding the complete study: Samples covering the acute and convalescent phases of COVID-19 were provided by collaborators in the United States, Italy and Spain. The prospective study material was composed of cDNA or gDNA derived from T cells, B-cell-depleted T cells, or PBMCs. The dataset comprised deeply sampled blood TCRbeta repertoires from subjects exposed to, actively infected with, or recovered from COVID-19. The repertoires were released in a freely available public database meant as a resource for research on the immune response to SARS-CoV-2. The samples were drawn from the first 160 participants of the ongoing ImmuneRACE study and from some 1,300 subjects provided by 6 global collaborators. The sample metadata nearly always contained a de-identified subject ID, COVID-19 status, age in years and sex. Where available, HLA class I and class II types were obtained from metadata supplied by the sample provider rather than from assay-based typing. Broader findings and caveats from the paper: Clinical and demographic metadata were provided uncurated, with the amount varying by source and participant.

TCRbeta CDR3 regions were amplified from genomic DNA using the immunoSEQ Assay, a bias-controlled multiplex PCR. Per the source publication's procedure: The number of nucleated cells in each sample was estimated from the amplification of reference gene primers within the assay. To quantify the absolute abundance of each unique TCRbeta CDR3 rearrangement, sequence reads were collapsed and filtered. For each sample, productive Simpson clonality was calculated by taking the square root of Simpson's diversity index across productive rearrangements. The table comes from immuneACCESS by way of TCRdb, which keeps in-frame sequences with V and J called. Part of the clones is missing from these tables; in studies checked, under half for an unresolved V gene and the rest for unknown reasons. D and trimming were read from the DNA, whereas the V and J calls and clone size are those reported in that table. This sample gives over 95,000 clones in total; 60% to 85% of them show up just once. 15% to 20% of the sample is taken by the ten largest.

The germline V gene yields SNHLY for CDR1 and FYNNEI for CDR2. Counted from cysteine to phenylalanine, this CDR3 has 14 amino acids. Just the 42-base CDR3 DNA is kept, in frame starting at base 1. The junction carries 15 bases between V and J, which are trimmed by 5 bases and 5 bases respectively. The collaborating institutions used their own protocols to collect whole blood in K2EDTA tubes. For TCRbeta analysis, collaborator samples were shipped as frozen whole blood, as isolated PBMCs, or as DNA extracted from either sample type. This clone was recorded many times. Its target antigen remains unknown. Base qualities are not at hand, and no much larger clone is one base apart.

Material: peripheral blood. The clonotype comes from a woman of 80 years or more with active or convalescent COVID-19. The chain is made from TRBV2 and TRBJ1-2; the D gene lacks a confident call. CDR3 protein: CASSTGRVGYGYTF. The base sequence is TGTGCCAGCAGTACTGGGAGGGTAGGGTATGGCTACACCTTC.